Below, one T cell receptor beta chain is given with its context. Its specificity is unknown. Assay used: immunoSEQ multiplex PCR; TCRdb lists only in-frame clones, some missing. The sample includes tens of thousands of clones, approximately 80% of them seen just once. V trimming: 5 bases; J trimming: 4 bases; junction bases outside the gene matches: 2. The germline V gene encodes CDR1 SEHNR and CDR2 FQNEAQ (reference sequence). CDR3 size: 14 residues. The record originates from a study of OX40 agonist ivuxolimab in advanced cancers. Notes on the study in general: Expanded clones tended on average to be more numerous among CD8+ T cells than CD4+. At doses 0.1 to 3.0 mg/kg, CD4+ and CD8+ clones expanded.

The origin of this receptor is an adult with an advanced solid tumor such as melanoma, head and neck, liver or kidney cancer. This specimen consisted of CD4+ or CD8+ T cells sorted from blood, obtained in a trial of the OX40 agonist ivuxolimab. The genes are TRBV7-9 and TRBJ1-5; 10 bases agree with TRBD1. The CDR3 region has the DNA TGTGCCAGCAGCCGACAGGGGGCTAATCAGCCCCAGCATTTT. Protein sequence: CASSRQGANQPQHF.